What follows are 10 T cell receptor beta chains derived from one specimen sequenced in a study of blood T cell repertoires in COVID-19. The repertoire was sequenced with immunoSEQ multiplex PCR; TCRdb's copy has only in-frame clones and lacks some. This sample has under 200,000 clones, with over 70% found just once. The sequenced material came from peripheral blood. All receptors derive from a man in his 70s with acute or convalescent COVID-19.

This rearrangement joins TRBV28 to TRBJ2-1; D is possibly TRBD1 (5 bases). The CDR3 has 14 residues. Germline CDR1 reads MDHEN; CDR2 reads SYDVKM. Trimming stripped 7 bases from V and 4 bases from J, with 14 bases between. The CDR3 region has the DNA TGTGCCAGCAAAGGTACAGGTTCGTACAATGAGCAGTTCTTC. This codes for CASKGTGSYNEQFF.

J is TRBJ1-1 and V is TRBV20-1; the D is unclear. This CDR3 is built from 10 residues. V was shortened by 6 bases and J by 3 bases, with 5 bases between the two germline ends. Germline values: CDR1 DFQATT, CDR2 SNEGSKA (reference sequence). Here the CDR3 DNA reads TGCAGTGCACACCACACTGAAGCTTTCTTT. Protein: CSAHHTEAFF.

CDR3 in amino acids: CASSPERTGPNRNEQFF. CDR3 coding DNA: TGTGCCAGCTCACCAGAGAGGACAGGGCCGAACCGTAATGAGCAGTTCTTC. The J gene is TRBJ2-1, the V gene TRBV18, with 8 bases matching TRBD1. In germline, CDR1 is KGHSH, CDR2 LQKENI. V shed 2 bases, J shed 7 bases, and the junction held 13 bases outside the gene matches. The CDR3 runs 17 residues.

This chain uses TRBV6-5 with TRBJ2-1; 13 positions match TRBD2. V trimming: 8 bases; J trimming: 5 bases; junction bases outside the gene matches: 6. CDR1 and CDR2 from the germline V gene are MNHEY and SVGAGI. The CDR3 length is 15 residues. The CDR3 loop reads CASQWTSGSNNEQFF. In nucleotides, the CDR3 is TGTGCCAGCCAGTGGACTAGCGGGAGTAACAATGAGCAGTTCTTC.

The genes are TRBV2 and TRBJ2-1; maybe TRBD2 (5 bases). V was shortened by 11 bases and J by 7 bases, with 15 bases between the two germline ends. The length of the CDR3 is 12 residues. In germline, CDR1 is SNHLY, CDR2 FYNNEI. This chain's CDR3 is CAQRRASNEQFF. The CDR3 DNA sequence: TGTGCCCAACGGCGGGCATCTAATGAGCAGTTCTTC. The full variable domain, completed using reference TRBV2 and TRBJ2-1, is EPEVTQTPSHQVTQMGQEVILRCVPISNHLYFYWYRQILGQKVEFLVSFYNNEISEKSEIFDDQFSVERPDGSNFTLKIRSTKLEDSAMYFCAQRRASNEQFFGPGTRLTVL.

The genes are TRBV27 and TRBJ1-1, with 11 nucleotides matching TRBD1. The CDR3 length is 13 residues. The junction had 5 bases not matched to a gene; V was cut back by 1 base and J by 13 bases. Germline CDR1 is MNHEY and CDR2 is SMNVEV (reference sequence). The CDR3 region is CASSLWTGGACFF. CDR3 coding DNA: TGTGCCAGCAGTTTATGGACAGGGGGCGCGTGTTTCTTT.

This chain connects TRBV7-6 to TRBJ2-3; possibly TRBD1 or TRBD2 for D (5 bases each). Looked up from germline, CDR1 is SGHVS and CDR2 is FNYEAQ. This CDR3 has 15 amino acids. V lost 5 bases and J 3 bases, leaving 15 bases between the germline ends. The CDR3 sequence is CASSVGQGGTDTQYF. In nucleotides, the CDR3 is TGTGCCAGCAGCGTAGGACAAGGAGGTACAGATACGCAGTATTTT.

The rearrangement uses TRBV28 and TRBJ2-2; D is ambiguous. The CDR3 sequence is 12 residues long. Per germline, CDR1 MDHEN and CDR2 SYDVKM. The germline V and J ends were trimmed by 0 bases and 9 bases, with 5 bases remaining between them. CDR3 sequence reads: CASSLWARELFF. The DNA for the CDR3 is TGTGCCAGCAGTTTATGGGCCAGGGAGCTGTTTTTT.

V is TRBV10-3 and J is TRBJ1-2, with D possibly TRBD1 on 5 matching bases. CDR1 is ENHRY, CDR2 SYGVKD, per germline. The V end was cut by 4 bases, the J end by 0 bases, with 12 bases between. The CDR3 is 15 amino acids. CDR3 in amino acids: CAISGLQGSNYGYTF. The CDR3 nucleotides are TGTGCCATCAGTGGACTCCAGGGTTCTAACTATGGCTACACCTTC.

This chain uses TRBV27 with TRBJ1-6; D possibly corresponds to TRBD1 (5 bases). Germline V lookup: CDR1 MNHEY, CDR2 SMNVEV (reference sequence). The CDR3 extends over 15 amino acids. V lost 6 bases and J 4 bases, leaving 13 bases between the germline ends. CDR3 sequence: CASSLGTSYNSPLHF. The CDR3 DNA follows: TGTGCCAGCAGCCTGGGGACTTCTTATAATTCACCCCTCCACTTT.